Included here is one T cell receptor beta chain sequence, with context. Its target is not known. The data derive from a study of CD8+CD57+ T cells in acquired aplastic anemia. At the level of the study: Healthy donors yielded 9 million to 14 million CD4+ cell reads on average. The study, taken as a whole, reports: Patients had roughly 30 CD8+ CDR3 sequences in common with controls (the shared set). Statistical testing detected no significant gap in CD8+ Simpson's diversity between patients and controls.

Genomic DNA templated the TCR beta VDJ and CDR3 profiling. TCRdb independently ran MiXCR on the reads; one entry per CDR3 protein. The sample includes under 250,000 distinct CDR3 sequences, about 37% of them seen just once. The germline CDR1 and CDR2 sequences are SGHAT and FQNNGV. This CDR3 is built from 16 residues. V lost 2 bases and J lost 4; bases outside the gene matches: 6. This chain connects TRBV11-2 to TRBJ2-2; 8 bases are a match to TRBD2. Input material: sorted CD4+, CD8+, or CD8+CD57+ T cells (not recorded which) from PBMCs. This sequence was found in a human donor in good health, serving as a control. The CDR3 nucleotides are TGTGCCAGCAGCTTAAAAACTAGCGGCACCACCGGGGAGCTGTTTTTT. This gives the protein CASSLKTSGTTGELFF. The full variable domain, completed using reference TRBV11-2 and TRBJ2-2, is EAGVAQSPRYKIIEKRQSVAFWCNPISGHATLYWYQQILGQGPKLLIQFQNNGVVDDSQLPKDRFSAERLKGVDSTLKIQPAKLEDSAVYLCASSLKTSGTTGELFFGEGSRLTVL.